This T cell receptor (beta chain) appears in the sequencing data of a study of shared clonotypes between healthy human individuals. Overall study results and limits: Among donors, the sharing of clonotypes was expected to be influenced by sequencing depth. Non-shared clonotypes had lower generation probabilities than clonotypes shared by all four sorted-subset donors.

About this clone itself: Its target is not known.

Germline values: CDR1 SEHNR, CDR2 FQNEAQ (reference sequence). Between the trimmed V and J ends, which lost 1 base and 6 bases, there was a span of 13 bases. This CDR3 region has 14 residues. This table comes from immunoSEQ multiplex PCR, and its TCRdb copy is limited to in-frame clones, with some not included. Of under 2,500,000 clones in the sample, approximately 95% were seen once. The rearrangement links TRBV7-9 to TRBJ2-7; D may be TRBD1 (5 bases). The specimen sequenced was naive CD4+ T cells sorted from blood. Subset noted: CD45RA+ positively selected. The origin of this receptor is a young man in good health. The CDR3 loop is CASSLEVRAGEQYF. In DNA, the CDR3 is TGTGCCAGCAGCTTAGAGGTCAGGGCAGGCGAGCAGTACTTC.